The entry below describes one T cell receptor (beta chain). The donors were in the approximately 110-subject validation cohort; that cohort was separate from the roughly 700-subject first cohort. Clones were sequenced by immunoSEQ multiplex PCR, and TCRdb holds only the in-frame ones, with some missing. The table shows roughly 300,000 clones, with approximately 90% occurring only once. The sample is drawn from a study of cytomegalovirus exposure and HLA in healthy donors. The specimen sequenced was PBMCs. The TCR comes from a woman between 18 and 29 years old in good health and CMV-seronegative.

The CDR3 DNA follows: TGTGCCAGCAGCTTATTTACAGGGGAAGCTTTCTTT. Its translation: CASSLFTGEAFF. J is TRBJ1-1 and V is TRBV7-9; weak D call: TRBD1 (6 bases). V was clipped by 2 bases and J by 8 bases, with 9 bases between them. The CDR3 contains 12 residues. Germline V lookup: CDR1 SEHNR, CDR2 FQNEAQ (reference sequence).